One and the same sample provided the 31 T cell receptor beta chains below, sequenced in a study of T cell responses to AZD1222 COVID-19 vaccine. The method was immunoSEQ multiplex PCR; TCRdb's version includes in-frame clones alone and lacks a portion of them. The sample lists 95,000 to 150,000 clones, over 80% occurring once. Material: peripheral blood, obtained on day 0 of AZD1222 vaccination. All receptors derive from an adult in good health.

This clone appeared once. The chain carries TRBV25-1 and TRBJ2-3, with TRBD2 matching over 7 bases. The CDR3 contains 11 residues. Germline values: CDR1 MGHDK, CDR2 SYGVNS. V was pared by 6 bases and J by 6 bases, with 0 bases of the junction left unmatched. In nucleotides, the CDR3 is TGTGCCAGCAGGCGGGGGGATACGCAGTATTTT. It specifies CASRRGDTQYF.

The chain is built from TRBV18 and TRBJ2-2; unclear D gene. Trimming took off 5 bases at V and 8 bases at J, with 9 bases between the two ends. The germline gives CDR1 KGHSH, CDR2 LQKENI. The CDR3 totals 12 residues. CDR3 sequence reads: CASSTATGELFF. DNA of the CDR3: TGTGCCAGCTCAACCGCGACGGGGGAGCTGTTTTTT.

The V and J genes are TRBV29-1 and TRBJ2-5; 7 nucleotides align to TRBD2. The CDR3 has 13 amino acids. V shed 3 bases and J 3 bases; nucleotides not matched to a gene: 4. Germline CDR1 SQVTM, CDR2 ANQGSEA. CDR3 protein: CSVDHLAEETQYF. For the CDR3, the DNA is TGCAGCGTTGATCATCTAGCGGAAGAGACCCAGTACTTC.

The chain joins TRBV3-1 (or the pseudogene TRBV3-2) to TRBJ1-5; tentatively, D is TRBD1 (6 bases). The CDR3 spans 15 residues. The germline V gene has CDR1 LGHDT and CDR2 YNNKEL (reference sequence). Trimming removed 4 bases from V and 8 bases from J, with 18 bases in between. CDR3 loop: CASSRGGPGKEPQHF. CDR3 sequence (DNA): TGTGCCAGCAGCCGGGGGGGGCCGGGGAAGGAGCCCCAGCATTTT.

This clone showed up just a few times. The chain has TRBV18 and TRBJ1-1; 7 bases match TRBD1. Germline loops: CDR1 KGHSH, CDR2 LQKENI. The CDR3 is 14 residues long. The J segment lost 5 bases and the V segment lost 4 bases, leaving 7 bases of the junction unmatched. CDR3 sequence (DNA): TGTGCCAGCTCACTCCGGACAGGAGGAACTGAAGCTTTCTTT. This sequence encodes CASSLRTGGTEAFF.

The chain combines TRBV6-2 or TRBV6-3 with TRBJ2-5; 8 bases map to TRBD1. Trimming took 4 bases from V and 3 from J; bases not matched to a gene: 10. The CDR3 extends over 16 amino acids. Per germline, CDR1 MNHEY and CDR2 SVGEGT. This CDR3 is CASSSPYSGGKETQYF. CDR3 sequence (DNA): TGTGCCAGCAGTTCCCCCTACTCAGGGGGCAAAGAGACCCAGTACTTC.

The chain recombines TRBV9 with TRBJ1-2, with no clear D. The CDR3 length is 15 residues. Germline V gene sequence: CDR1 SGDLS, CDR2 YYNGEE. V was cut by 4 bases and J by 0 bases, with 13 bases left in between. The CDR3 DNA reads TGTGCCAGCAGCCCGAACCCCTCAGCTAACTATGGCTACACCTTC. This codes for CASSPNPSANYGYTF.

The rearrangement uses TRBV3-1 (or the pseudogene TRBV3-2) and TRBJ2-7; D unresolved. The CDR3 totals 13 residues. Germline CDR1 LGHDT, CDR2 YNNKEL (reference sequence). Between the trimmed V and J ends, which lost 4 bases and 4 bases, there was a span of 11 bases. In nucleotides, the CDR3 is TGTGCCAGCAGCCCCTCCACACCTTACGAGCAGTACTTC. Its translation: CASSPSTPYEQYF.

The chain employs TRBV7-9 and TRBJ2-1, with 12 nucleotides matching TRBD2. The CDR3 has 19 amino acids. Trimming took 4 bases from V and 4 from J; bases not matched to a gene: 14. From germline, CDR1 is SEHNR and CDR2 FQNEAQ (reference sequence). CDR3 region: CASSSQGLAGDGPYNEQFF. The CDR3 DNA follows: TGTGCCAGCAGCTCCCAGGGACTAGCGGGTGATGGGCCGTACAATGAGCAGTTCTTC.

The V gene is TRBV6-1, the J gene TRBJ2-1; 14 bases fit TRBD2. The CDR3 runs 16 residues. Germline V gene sequence: CDR1 MNHNS, CDR2 SASEGT. V shed 2 bases, J shed 15 bases, and the junction held 12 bases outside the gene matches. The CDR3 spells CASSESGLAGGLPLFF. CDR3 bases: TGTGCCAGCAGTGAATCTGGACTAGCGGGAGGCCTTCCACTGTTCTTC.

This clone was picked up a small number of times. This chain joins TRBV10-3 and TRBJ2-7, with TRBD2 identical over 7 bases. This CDR3 spans 13 amino acids. Germline-derived CDR1 and CDR2 are ENHRY and SYGVKD. J was trimmed by 6 bases and V by 10 bases; bases with no gene match: 12. The CDR3 bases are TGTGCCACGTGGGAGGGTTTAGCCGTCGAGCAGTACTTC. It encodes CATWEGLAVEQYF.

The chain couples TRBV19 to TRBJ1-5; no clear D. The CDR3 loop spans 14 amino acids. V dropped 5 bases and J dropped 2 bases, with 10 bases sitting between them. The germline CDR1 and CDR2 sequences are LNHDA and SQIVND (reference sequence). The CDR3 is CASSAGRGNQPQHF. The CDR3 nucleotides read TGTGCCAGTAGTGCCGGTAGAGGCAATCAGCCCCAGCATTTT.

At least ten counts were recorded for this clone. The gene calls are TRBV21-1 and TRBJ2-4; the tabulated D call, TRBD1, remains unverified against the DNA. TRBV21-1 has pseudogene status. This CDR3 has 15 amino acids. CDR3 nucleotides: TGTGCCAAACAGGGGGACAGGGAGGGCAAAAACATTCAGTACTTC. It yields the protein CAKQGDREGKNIQYF.

This clone was detected once. This chain uses TRBV3-1 (or the pseudogene TRBV3-2) with TRBJ1-1, with D perhaps TRBD1 (5 bases). CDR1 LGHDT and CDR2 YNNKEL come from the germline V gene (reference sequence). The CDR3 runs 12 residues. V dropped 4 bases and J dropped 5 bases, with 8 bases sitting between them. CDR3 region: CASSLRQTEAFF. CDR3 nucleotides: TGTGCCAGCAGCCTCCGACAGACTGAAGCTTTCTTT.

This chain links TRBV7-9 with TRBJ2-7, with TRBD2 as a possible D gene (6 bases). Trimming cost V 3 bases and J 1 base, with 7 bases left between them. Germline V CDR1 and CDR2: SEHNR, FQNEAQ (reference sequence). This CDR3 is 13 amino acids long. This chain's CDR3 is CASSFGGSYEQYF. Here the CDR3 DNA reads TGTGCCAGCAGCTTTGGAGGGTCCTACGAGCAGTACTTC.

The chain is built from TRBV28 and TRBJ2-2, with D possibly being TRBD1 (6 bases). Deletions cut 6 bases from V and 4 bases from J, with 12 bases between. Germline values: CDR1 MDHEN, CDR2 SYDVKM. The CDR3 length is 14 residues. In nucleotides, the CDR3 is TGTGCCAGCAGACTGGGACAAGTCACCGGGGAGCTGTTTTTT. Its protein product is CASRLGQVTGELFF.

The genes are TRBV11-2 and TRBJ1-3, with unresolved D. CDR1 is SGHAT, CDR2 FQNNGV, per germline. This CDR3 has 14 amino acids. The V gene lost 2 bases and the J gene lost 4 bases, with 9 bases spanning the gap. The CDR3 nucleotides read TGTGCCAGCAGCTTACACCCTCTGGGAAACACCATATATTTT. It specifies CASSLHPLGNTIYF.

The V call is TRBV6-5, the J call TRBJ1-5, with 9 bases identical to TRBD1. CDR1 is MNHEY and CDR2 is SVGAGI in the germline V gene. The CDR3 length is 16 residues. Unmatched junction bases numbered 5, after V lost 0 bases and J lost 5 bases. The CDR3 nucleotides read TGTGCCAGCAGTTACTCGGTTGGGACAGGGCATCAGCCCCAGCATTTT. Its protein product is CASSYSVGTGHQPQHF.

This clone was seen only once. The J gene is TRBJ1-4, the V gene TRBV5-6; 7 nucleotides agree with TRBD1. V was pared by 5 bases and J by 4 bases, with 8 bases of the junction left unmatched. Germline CDR1 SGHDT, CDR2 YYEEEE. This CDR3 is 15 amino acids long. The CDR3 protein is CASSSWDSYNEKLFF. The CDR3 coding sequence is TGTGCCAGCAGTTCCTGGGACAGCTATAATGAAAAACTGTTTTTT.

The chain combines TRBV3-1 (or the pseudogene TRBV3-2) with TRBJ2-5, with TRBD2 identical over 13 bases. The CDR3 is made up of 19 amino acids. Germline V CDR1 and CDR2: LGHDT, YNNKEL (reference sequence). V lost 4 bases to trimming and J lost 4 bases; unmatched junction nucleotides: 15. The CDR3 DNA follows: TGTGCCAGCAGCCCGGGACAGGGCCTCCGACTAGCGGGAGGAGAGACCCAGTACTTC. Translating it yields CASSPGQGLRLAGGETQYF.

This CDR3 is CAWAGLNYGYTF. The CDR3 coding sequence is TGTGCCTGGGCAGGGCTTAACTATGGCTACACCTTC. The chain has TRBV30 and TRBJ1-2, with D maybe TRBD1 (5 bases). Trimming stripped 5 bases from V and 1 base from J, with 8 bases between. The CDR3 covers 12 residues. The germline gives CDR1 GTSNPN, CDR2 SVGIG (reference sequence).

This chain joins TRBV25-1 and TRBJ2-7; D is perhaps TRBD1 or TRBD2 (5 bases each). Trimming pared 2 bases from V and 7 bases from J, leaving 18 bases between. This CDR3 is built from 15 residues. Germline V gene sequence: CDR1 MGHDK, CDR2 SYGVNS. The CDR3 spells CASSEAGTSIVEQYF. The CDR3 bases are TGTGCCAGCAGTGAAGCCGGGACCTCCATCGTGGAGCAGTACTTC.

This clone has just a few counts. One end of the junction varies from germline; a read error may be responsible. The J gene is TRBJ2-7, the V gene TRBV10-1; D gene unclear. CDR1 is WNHNN and CDR2 is SYGVQD in the germline V gene (reference sequence). CDR3 size: 12 residues. In nucleotides, the CDR3 is TGCGCCAGCAGAGAGTCAGGTAGGGCTAAGTACTTC. Its translation is CASRESGRAKYF.

The chain couples TRBV2 to TRBJ1-1; a possible D gene is TRBD1 (5 bases). Germline V gene lookup returns CDR1 SNHLY and CDR2 FYNNEI. The CDR3 totals 13 residues. Between the trimmed V and J ends, which lost 6 bases and 4 bases, there was a span of 12 bases. The CDR3 coding sequence is TGTGCCAGCAGGACAGAGGGGAGCACTGAAGCTTTCTTT. Encoded protein: CASRTEGSTEAFF.

The chain uses TRBV5-1 and TRBJ2-2, with a weak D call TRBD1 (6 bases). CDR1 and CDR2 from the germline V gene are SGHRS and YFSETQ. The CDR3 totals 15 residues. Trimming pared 0 bases from V and 6 bases from J, leaving 12 bases between. DNA of the CDR3: TGCGCCAGCAGCTTGGCCGCAGGGGAACCCGGGGAGCTGTTTTTT. Its translation is CASSLAAGEPGELFF.

The rearrangement joins TRBV19 to TRBJ1-3; D uncertain. CDR1 is LNHDA, CDR2 SQIVND, per germline (reference sequence). CDR3 length equals 15 residues. Trimming took off 7 bases at V and 0 bases at J, with 13 bases between the two ends. DNA of the CDR3: TGTGCCAGTAACCCCGGACGGTACTCTGGAAACACCATATATTTT. Protein sequence: CASNPGRYSGNTIYF.

The chain has TRBV7-9 and TRBJ1-2; a possible D gene is TRBD1 (5 bases). V was shortened by 5 bases and J by 2 bases, with 12 bases between the two germline ends. There are 14 residues in the CDR3. CDR1 and CDR2 from the germline V gene are SEHNR and FQNEAQ (reference sequence). The DNA of the CDR3 is TGTGCCAGCAGCCCCCGGACAACAAACTATGGCTACACCTTC. It translates to CASSPRTTNYGYTF. The whole variable domain, remainder taken from reference TRBV7-9 and TRBJ1-2, is DTGVSQNPRHKITKRGQNVTFRCDPISEHNRLYWYRQTLGQGPEFLTYFQNEAQLEKSRLLSDRFSAERPKGSFSTLEIQRTEQGDSAMYLCASSPRTTNYGYTFGSGTRLTVV.

The chain recombines TRBV11-3 with TRBJ2-2; 10 positions match TRBD2. J gave up 1 base and V 4 bases, and 6 bases lay outside the gene matches. The CDR3 is 17 amino acids. Germline loops: CDR1 SGHNT, CDR2 YENEEA. The CDR3 bases are TGTGCCAGCAGCTCTCTAGCGGGGGTCCTGAACACCGGGGAGCTGTTTTTT. Translating gives CASSSLAGVLNTGELFF. The full variable domain, completed using reference TRBV11-3 and TRBJ2-2, is EAGVVQSPRYKIIEKKQPVAFWCNPISGHNTLYWYLQNLGQGPELLIRYENEEAVDDSQLPKDRFSAERLKGVDSTLKIQPAELGDSAVYLCASSSLAGVLNTGELFFGEGSRLTVL.

The V and J genes are TRBV7-8 and TRBJ1-1; the D is unclear. The CDR3 is 14 residues long. The V gene's germline CDR1 is SGHVS and CDR2 FQNEAQ. V lost 6 bases and J 1 base, leaving 12 bases between the germline ends. CDR3 nucleotide sequence: TGTGCCAGCAGGGCTGGAGAGGCGAACACTGAAGCTTTCTTT. Protein: CASRAGEANTEAFF.

The chain has TRBV18 and TRBJ1-5, with a possible D match to TRBD1 (6 bases). This CDR3 region has 17 residues. Trimming stripped 0 bases from V and 2 bases from J, with 14 bases between. The V gene's germline CDR1 is KGHSH and CDR2 LQKENI. The CDR3 sequence is CASSPPGAGQGNQPQHF. The CDR3 nucleotides are TGTGCCAGCTCACCACCGGGGGCAGGGCAAGGCAATCAGCCCCAGCATTTT.

The gene calls are TRBV4-1 and TRBJ2-1; 9 nucleotides agree with TRBD1. This CDR3 is built from 16 residues. Germline CDR1 MGHRA, CDR2 YSYEKL. V shed 1 base and J 3 bases; nucleotides not matched to a gene: 4. CDR3 in amino acids: CASSQVWTGDYNEQFF. CDR3 sequence (DNA): TGCGCCAGCAGCCAAGTGTGGACAGGGGACTACAATGAGCAGTTCTTC.